This TCR beta chain is from a study of blood T cell repertoires in COVID-19. Study context: Sites in the United States, Italy and Spain provided acute and convalescent COVID-19 samples. Nucleic acid was either cDNA or gDNA, and it came from T cells, B-cell-depleted T cells, or PBMCs.

Germline CDR1 and CDR2: MNHEY and SVGAGI. Trimming pared 2 bases from V and 2 bases from J, leaving 9 bases between. This CDR3 contains 14 residues. Sequenced by immunoSEQ multiplex PCR; TCRdb stores in-frame clones only, minus some. The sample includes approximately 250,000 clones, roughly 86% of them seen just once. The specimen was peripheral blood. V usage is TRBV6-5 and J usage is TRBJ2-5; D might be TRBD1 (6 bases). The TCR comes from a man in his forties or fifties with active or convalescent COVID-19. CDR3 loop: CASSYDRTQETQYF. CDR3 nucleotides: TGTGCCAGCAGTTACGACAGGACACAAGAGACCCAGTACTTC.